The clone carrying this TCR beta chain was counted at least ten times. Germline lookup yields CDR1 SQVTM and CDR2 ANQGSEA. The CDR3 has 13 amino acids. Trimming removed 4 bases at V and 6 bases at J, with 12 bases between. Via MiXCR, TCRdb re-called the RT-PCR reads, giving one row per CDR3 protein. The profile covers roughly 700,000 distinct CDR3 sequences, with approximately 14% appearing a single time and around 6.5% taken by the ten largest. This sample was taken from a study of response to subunit inactivated influenza vaccine. The rearrangement uses TRBV29-1 and TRBJ2-2, with a possible D match to TRBD2 (5 bases). The sequencing used PBMCs from blood, collected 14 to 15 days before vaccination. This receptor was identified in a man in his fifties who received an inactivated influenza vaccine. The DNA for the CDR3 is TGCAGCGTTGGGCTAGCAGGAGCCGGGGAGCTGTTTTTT. Translated: CSVGLAGAGELFF.